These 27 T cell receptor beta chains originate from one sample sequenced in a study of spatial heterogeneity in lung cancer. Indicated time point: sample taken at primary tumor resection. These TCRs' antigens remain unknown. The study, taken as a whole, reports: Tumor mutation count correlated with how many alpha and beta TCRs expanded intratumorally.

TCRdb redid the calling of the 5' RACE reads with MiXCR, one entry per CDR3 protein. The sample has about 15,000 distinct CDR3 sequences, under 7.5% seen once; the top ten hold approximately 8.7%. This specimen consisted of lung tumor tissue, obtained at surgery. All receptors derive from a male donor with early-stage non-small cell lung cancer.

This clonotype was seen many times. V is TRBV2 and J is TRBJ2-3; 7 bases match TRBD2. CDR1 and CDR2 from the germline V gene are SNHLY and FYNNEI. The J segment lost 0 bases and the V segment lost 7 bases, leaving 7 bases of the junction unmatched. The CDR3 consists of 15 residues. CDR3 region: CASKPAGSSTDTQYF. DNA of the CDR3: TGTGCCAGCAAACCAGCGGGGTCGAGCACAGATACGCAGTATTTT.

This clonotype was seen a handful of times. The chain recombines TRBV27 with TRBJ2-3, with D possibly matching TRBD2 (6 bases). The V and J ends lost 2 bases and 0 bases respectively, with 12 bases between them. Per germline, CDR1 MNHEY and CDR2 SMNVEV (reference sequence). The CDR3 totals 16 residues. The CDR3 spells CASSLLARPSTDTQYF. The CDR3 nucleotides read TGTGCCAGCAGTTTACTAGCGCGCCCTAGCACAGATACGCAGTATTTT.

CDR3 region: CASSQGRDNSPLHF. As DNA, the CDR3 is TGTGCCAGCAGCCAGGGGAGGGATAATTCACCCCTCCACTTT. The V call is TRBV6-5, the J call TRBJ1-6; possible D gene TRBD1, 6 bases. V dropped 6 bases and J dropped 5 bases, with 11 bases sitting between them. The CDR3 is 14 amino acids. Germline V gene sequence: CDR1 MNHEY, CDR2 SVGAGI.

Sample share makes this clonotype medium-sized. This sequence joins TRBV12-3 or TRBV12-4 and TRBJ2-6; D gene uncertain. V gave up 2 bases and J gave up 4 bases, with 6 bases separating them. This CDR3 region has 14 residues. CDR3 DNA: TGTGCCAGCAGTTTAAAACCCGGGGCCAACGTCCTGACTTTC. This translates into CASSLKPGANVLTF.

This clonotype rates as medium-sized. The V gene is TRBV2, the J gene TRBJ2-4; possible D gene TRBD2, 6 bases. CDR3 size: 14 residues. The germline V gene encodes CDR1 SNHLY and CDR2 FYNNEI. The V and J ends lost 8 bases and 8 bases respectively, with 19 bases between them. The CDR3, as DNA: TGTGCCAGCGGGGGGACTCCCAGAGGGGACATTCAGTACTTC. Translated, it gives CASGGTPRGDIQYF. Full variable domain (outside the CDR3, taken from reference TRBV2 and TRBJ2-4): EPEVTQTPSHQVTQMGQEVILRCVPISNHLYFYWYRQILGQKVEFLVSFYNNEISEKSEIFDDQFSVERPDGSNFTLKIRSTKLEDSAMYFCASGGTPRGDIQYFGAGTRLSVL.

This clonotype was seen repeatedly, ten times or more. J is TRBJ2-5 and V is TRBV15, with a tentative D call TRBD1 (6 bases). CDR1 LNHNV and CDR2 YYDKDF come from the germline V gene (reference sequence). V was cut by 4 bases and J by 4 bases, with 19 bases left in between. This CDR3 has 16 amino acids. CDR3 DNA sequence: TGTGCCACCAGCATCTCTACAGGGACCGTCCGAGAGACCCAGTACTTC. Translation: CATSISTGTVRETQYF. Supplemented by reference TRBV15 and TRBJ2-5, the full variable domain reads DAMVIQNPRYQVTQFGKPVTLSCSQTLNHNVMYWYQQKSSQAPKLLFHYYDKDFNNEADTPDNFQSRRPNTSFCFLDIRSPGLGDTAMYLCATSISTGTVRETQYFGPGTRLLVL.

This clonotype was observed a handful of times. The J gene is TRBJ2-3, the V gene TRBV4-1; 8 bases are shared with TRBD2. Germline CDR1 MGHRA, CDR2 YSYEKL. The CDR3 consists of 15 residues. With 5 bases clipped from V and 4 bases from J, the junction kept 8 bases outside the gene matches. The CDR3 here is CASSYSGDGADTQYF. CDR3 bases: TGCGCCAGCAGCTATAGCGGGGACGGGGCAGATACGCAGTATTTT.

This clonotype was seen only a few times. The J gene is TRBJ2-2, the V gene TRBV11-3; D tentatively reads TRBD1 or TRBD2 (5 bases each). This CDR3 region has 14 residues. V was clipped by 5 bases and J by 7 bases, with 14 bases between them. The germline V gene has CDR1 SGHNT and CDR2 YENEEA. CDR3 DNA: TGTGCCAGCAGCCCCCGGGATAGGGGCGGGGAGCTGTTTTTT. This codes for CASSPRDRGGELFF. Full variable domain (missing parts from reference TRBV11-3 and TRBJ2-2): EAGVVQSPRYKIIEKKQPVAFWCNPISGHNTLYWYLQNLGQGPELLIRYENEEAVDDSQLPKDRFSAERLKGVDSTLKIQPAELGDSAVYLCASSPRDRGGELFFGEGSRLTVL.

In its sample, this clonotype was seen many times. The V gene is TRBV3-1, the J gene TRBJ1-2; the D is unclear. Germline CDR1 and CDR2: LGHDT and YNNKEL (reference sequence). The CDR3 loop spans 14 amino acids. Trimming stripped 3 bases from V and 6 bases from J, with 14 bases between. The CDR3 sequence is CASSQNGWWDGYTF. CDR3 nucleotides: TGTGCCAGCAGCCAGAACGGGTGGTGGGATGGCTACACCTTC.

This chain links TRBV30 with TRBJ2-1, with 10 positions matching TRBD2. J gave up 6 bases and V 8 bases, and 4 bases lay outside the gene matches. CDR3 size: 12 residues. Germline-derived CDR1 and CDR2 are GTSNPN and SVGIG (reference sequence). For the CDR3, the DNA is TGTGCCCTAGCGGGAGTACCCAATGAGCAGTTCTTC. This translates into CALAGVPNEQFF.

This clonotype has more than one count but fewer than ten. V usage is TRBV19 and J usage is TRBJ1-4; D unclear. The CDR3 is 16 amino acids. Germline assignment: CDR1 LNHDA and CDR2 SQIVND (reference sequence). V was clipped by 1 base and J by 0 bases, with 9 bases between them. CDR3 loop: CASSIGERATNEKLFF. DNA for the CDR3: TGTGCCAGTAGTATAGGAGAACGAGCAACTAATGAAAAACTGTTTTTT.

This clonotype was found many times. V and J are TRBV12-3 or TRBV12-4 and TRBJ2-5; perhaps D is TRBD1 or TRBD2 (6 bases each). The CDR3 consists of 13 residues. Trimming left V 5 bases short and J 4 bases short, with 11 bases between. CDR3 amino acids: CASSPGAGETQYF. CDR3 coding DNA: TGTGCCAGCAGTCCGGGGGCTGGAGAGACCCAGTACTTC.

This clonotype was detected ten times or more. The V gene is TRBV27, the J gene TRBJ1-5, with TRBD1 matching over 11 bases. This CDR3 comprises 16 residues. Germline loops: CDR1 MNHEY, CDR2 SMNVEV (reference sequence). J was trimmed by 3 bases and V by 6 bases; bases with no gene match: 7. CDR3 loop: CASRPGTGGLNQPQHF. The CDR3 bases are TGTGCCAGCAGACCCGGGACAGGGGGACTCAATCAGCCCCAGCATTTT.

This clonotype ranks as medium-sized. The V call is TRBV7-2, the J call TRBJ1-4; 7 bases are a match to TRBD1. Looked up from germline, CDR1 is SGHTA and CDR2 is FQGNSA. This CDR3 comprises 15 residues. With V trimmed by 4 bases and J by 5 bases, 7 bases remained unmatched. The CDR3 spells CASSSIVGGNEKLFF. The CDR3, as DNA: TGTGCCAGCAGCTCTATAGTAGGGGGCAATGAAAAACTGTTTTTT.

CDR3 sequence reads: CASSFRGLGETQYF. The CDR3 DNA reads as TGCGCCAGCAGCTTTAGAGGGCTCGGGGAGACCCAGTACTTC. The chain joins TRBV5-1 to TRBJ2-5, with D tentatively TRBD2 (5 bases). Germline values: CDR1 SGHRS, CDR2 YFSETQ. V was trimmed by 2 bases and J by 5 bases, leaving 13 bases between them. CDR3 size: 14 residues.

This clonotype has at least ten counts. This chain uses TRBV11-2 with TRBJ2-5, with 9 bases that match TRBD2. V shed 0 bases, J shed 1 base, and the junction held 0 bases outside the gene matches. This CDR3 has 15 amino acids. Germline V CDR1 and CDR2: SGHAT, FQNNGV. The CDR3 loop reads CASSLEREGQETQYF. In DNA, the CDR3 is TGTGCCAGCAGCTTAGAGCGGGAGGGCCAAGAGACCCAGTACTTC.

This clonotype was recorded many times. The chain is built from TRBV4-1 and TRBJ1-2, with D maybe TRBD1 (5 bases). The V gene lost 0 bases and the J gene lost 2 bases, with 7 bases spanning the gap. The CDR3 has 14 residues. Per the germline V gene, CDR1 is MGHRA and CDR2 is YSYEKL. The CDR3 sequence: CASSQDRTNYGYTF. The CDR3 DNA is TGCGCCAGCAGCCAAGATCGGACAAACTATGGCTACACCTTC.

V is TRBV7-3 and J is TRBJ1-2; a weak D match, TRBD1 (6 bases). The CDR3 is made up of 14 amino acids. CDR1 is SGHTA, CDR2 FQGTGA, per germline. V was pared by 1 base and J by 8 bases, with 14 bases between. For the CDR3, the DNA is TGTGCCAGCAGCTTAAGGGGGGGGCGAAGCGGCTACACCTTC. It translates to CASSLRGGRSGYTF.

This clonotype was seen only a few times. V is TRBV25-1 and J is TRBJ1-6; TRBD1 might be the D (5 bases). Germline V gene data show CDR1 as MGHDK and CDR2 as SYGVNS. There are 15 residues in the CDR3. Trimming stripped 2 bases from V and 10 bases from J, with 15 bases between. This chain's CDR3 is CASSEMLTGGSPLHF. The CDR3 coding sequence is TGTGCCAGCAGTGAAATGTTAACAGGTGGATCACCCCTCCACTTT.

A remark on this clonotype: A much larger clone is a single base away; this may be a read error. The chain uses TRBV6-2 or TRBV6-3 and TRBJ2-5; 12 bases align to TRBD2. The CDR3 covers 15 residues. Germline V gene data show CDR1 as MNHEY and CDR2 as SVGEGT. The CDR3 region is CVSTELGTSGQTQYF. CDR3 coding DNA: TGTGTCAGCACCGAGCTCGGGACTAGCGGGCAGACCCAGTACTTC.

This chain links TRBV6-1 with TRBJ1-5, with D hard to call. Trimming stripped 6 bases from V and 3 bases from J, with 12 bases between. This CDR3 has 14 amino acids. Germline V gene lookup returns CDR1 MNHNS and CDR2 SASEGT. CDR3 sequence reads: CASRNSVLNQPQHF. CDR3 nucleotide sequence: TGTGCCAGCAGGAACTCAGTCCTCAATCAGCCCCAGCATTTT.

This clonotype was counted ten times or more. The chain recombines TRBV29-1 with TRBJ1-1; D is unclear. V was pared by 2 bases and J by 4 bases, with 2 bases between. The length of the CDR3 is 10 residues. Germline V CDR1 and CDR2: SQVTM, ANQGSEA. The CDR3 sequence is CSVEITEAFF. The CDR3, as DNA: TGCAGCGTTGAAATCACTGAAGCTTTCTTT.

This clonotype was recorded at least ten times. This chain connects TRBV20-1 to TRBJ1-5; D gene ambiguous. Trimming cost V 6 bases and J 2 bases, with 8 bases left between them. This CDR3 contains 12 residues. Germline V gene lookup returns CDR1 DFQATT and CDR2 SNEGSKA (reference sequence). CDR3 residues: CSAAQGNQPQHF. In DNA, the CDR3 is TGCAGTGCCGCCCAGGGCAATCAGCCCCAGCATTTT.

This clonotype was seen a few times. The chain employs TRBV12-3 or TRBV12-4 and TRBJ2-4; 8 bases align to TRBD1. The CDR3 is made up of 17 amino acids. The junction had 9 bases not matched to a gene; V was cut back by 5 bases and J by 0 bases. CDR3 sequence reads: CASSPRTGSLAKNIQYF. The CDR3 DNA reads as TGTGCCAGCAGTCCCAGGACAGGGAGCCTAGCCAAAAACATTCAGTACTTC.

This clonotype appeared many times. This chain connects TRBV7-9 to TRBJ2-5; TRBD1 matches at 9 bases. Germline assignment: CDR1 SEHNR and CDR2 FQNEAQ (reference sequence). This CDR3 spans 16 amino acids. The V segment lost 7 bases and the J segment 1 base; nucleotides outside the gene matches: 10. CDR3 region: CASTQPGTGFQETQYF. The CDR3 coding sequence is TGTGCCAGCACCCAACCGGGGACAGGGTTCCAAGAGACCCAGTACTTC.

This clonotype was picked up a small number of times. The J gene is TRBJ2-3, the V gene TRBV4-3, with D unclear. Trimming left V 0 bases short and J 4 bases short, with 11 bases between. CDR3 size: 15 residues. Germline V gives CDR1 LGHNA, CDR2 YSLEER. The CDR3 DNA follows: TGCGCCAGCAGCCAAGATTTTGGCAGCCCAGATACGCAGTATTTT. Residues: CASSQDFGSPDTQYF.

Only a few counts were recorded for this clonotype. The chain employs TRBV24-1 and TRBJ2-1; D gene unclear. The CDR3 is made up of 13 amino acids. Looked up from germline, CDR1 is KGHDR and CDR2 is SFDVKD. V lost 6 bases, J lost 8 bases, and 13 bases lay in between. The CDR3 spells CATSLTFYDEQFF. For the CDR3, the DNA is TGTGCCACCAGTCTGACGTTTTACGATGAGCAGTTCTTC.